This TCR beta chain was identified during a study of T-cell reconstitution after alpha-beta-depleted transplantation in children. Whole-study results and caveats: T cells produced anew were the main source of T-cell counts and diversity one year after transplant. The origin of alpha-beta T cells about two months after transplant was reportedly several hundred expanded graft clones. Surviving recipient T cells and thymic progenitors underlay high day-60 TCRbeta diversity in some patients.

Researchers prepared the TCRbeta library using unique molecular identifiers, the study reports. TCRdb independently ran MiXCR on the PCR reads; one entry per CDR3 protein. Of fewer than 150,000 distinct CDR3 sequences listed, about 9.6% were seen once; the top ten hold about 24%. A remark on this clonotype: Its target is unknown.

CDR3 length: 13 residues. The trim removed 7 bases at V and 6 bases at J, leaving 2 bases unmatched. Germline loops: CDR1 SGHRS, CDR2 YFSETQ. The genes are TRBV5-1 and TRBJ2-3, with 13 bases that match TRBD2. This clonotype was sampled from a girl in the first two years of life who had a stem cell transplant for combined immunodeficiency, so the T cells may come from the graft donor. The sequencing used PBMCs, mostly from graft donor cells, collected 180 days after TCRalphabeta/CD19-depleted stem cell transplant. This CDR3 is CASRTSGSDTQYF. In DNA form, the CDR3 reads TGCGCCAGCCGGACTAGCGGGAGTGATACGCAGTATTTT.